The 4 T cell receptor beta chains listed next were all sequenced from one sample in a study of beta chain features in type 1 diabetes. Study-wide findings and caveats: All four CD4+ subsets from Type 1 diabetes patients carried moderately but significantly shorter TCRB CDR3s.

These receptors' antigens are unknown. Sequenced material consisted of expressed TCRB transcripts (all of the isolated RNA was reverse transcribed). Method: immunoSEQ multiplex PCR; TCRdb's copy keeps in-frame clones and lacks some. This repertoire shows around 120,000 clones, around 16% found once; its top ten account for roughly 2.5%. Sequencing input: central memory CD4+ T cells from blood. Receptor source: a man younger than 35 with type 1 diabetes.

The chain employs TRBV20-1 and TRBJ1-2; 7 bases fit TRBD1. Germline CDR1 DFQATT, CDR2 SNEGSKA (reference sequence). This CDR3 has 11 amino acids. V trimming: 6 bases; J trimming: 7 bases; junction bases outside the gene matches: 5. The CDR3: CSAGTETGYTF. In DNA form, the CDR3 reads TGCAGTGCCGGGACAGAGACTGGCTACACCTTC.

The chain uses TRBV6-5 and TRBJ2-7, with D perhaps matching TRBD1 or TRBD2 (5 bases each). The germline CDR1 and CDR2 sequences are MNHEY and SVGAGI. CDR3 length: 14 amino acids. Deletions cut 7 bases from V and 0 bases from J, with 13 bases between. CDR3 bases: TGTGCCAGCATACGAGGGCAGGGCTCCTACGAGCAGTACTTC. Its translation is CASIRGQGSYEQYF.

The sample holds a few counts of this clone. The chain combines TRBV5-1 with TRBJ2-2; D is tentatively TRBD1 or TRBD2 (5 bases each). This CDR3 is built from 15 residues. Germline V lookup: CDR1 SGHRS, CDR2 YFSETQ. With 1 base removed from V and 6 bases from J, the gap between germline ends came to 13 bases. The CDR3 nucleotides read TGCGCCAGCAGCTTGTCCAGGGAGAGCGCCGGGGAGCTGTTTTTT. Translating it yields CASSLSRESAGELFF. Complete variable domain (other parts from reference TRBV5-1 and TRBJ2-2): KAGVTQTPRYLIKTRGQQVTLSCSPISGHRSVSWYQQTPGQGLQFLFEYFSETQRNKGNFPGRFSGRQFSNSRSEMNVSTLELGDSALYLCASSLSRESAGELFFGEGSRLTVL.

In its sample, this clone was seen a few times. The CDR3 loop is CASSAGTGGTDTQYF. CDR3 nucleotide sequence: TGTGCCAGCAGTGCCGGGACAGGGGGCACAGATACGCAGTATTTT. V and J are TRBV9 and TRBJ2-3, with 10 positions matching TRBD1. The CDR3 is 15 amino acids. Unmatched junction bases numbered 4, after V lost 5 bases and J lost 1 base. Per germline, CDR1 SGDLS and CDR2 YYNGEE.